These 16 T cell receptor beta chains were sequenced from one sample in a study of resident and recirculating memory T cells in vitiligo. Sequencing used immunoSEQ multiplex PCR; TCRdb keeps in-frame clones, though not all of them. The table lists 60,000 to 80,000 clones, roughly 90% of them singletons. The sample consisted of blood. These receptors were collected from a male donor with vitiligo.

A word on this clone: This CDR3 is also generated by other DNA sequences in the sample. The chain is built from TRBV27 and TRBJ2-1; maybe TRBD2 (6 bases). Per germline, CDR1 MNHEY and CDR2 SMNVEV (reference sequence). There are 13 residues in the CDR3. With 2 bases removed from V and 4 bases from J, the gap between germline ends came to 6 bases. The CDR3 loop reads CASSLAGYNEQFF. Written as DNA, the CDR3 is TGTGCCAGCAGTTTAGCGGGATACAATGAGCAGTTCTTC.

The V call is TRBV19, the J call TRBJ2-1; 7 positions match TRBD2. Per the germline V gene, CDR1 is LNHDA and CDR2 is SQIVND (reference sequence). The CDR3 has 16 residues. J gave up 0 bases and V 6 bases, and 8 bases lay outside the gene matches. DNA of the CDR3: TGTGCCAGTAGGGGATCAGCGGGGAGCTCCTACAATGAGCAGTTCTTC. Encoded protein: CASRGSAGSSYNEQFF.

The chain links TRBV7-9 to TRBJ1-1; D not resolved. Looked up from germline, CDR1 is SEHNR and CDR2 is FQNEAQ (reference sequence). CDR3 length equals 15 residues. Trimming pared 6 bases from V and 0 bases from J, leaving 14 bases between. The CDR3: CASRPTSRVNTEAFF. CDR3 DNA sequence: TGTGCCAGCAGACCCACCTCGAGGGTGAACACTGAAGCTTTCTTT.

The chain couples TRBV25-1 to TRBJ2-2; D ambiguous. Trimming shortened V by 4 bases and J by 5 bases, and 11 bases separated the two germline ends. The CDR3 extends over 14 amino acids. Germline CDR1 is MGHDK and CDR2 is SYGVNS. The CDR3 nucleotides are TGTGCCAGCAGTGGATATATACAGACCGGGGAGCTGTTTTTT. Translating it yields CASSGYIQTGELFF.

Only a few counts were recorded for this clone. The rearrangement links TRBV5-1 to TRBJ1-2; maybe TRBD1 (6 bases). CDR3 size: 15 residues. The germline V and J ends were trimmed by 0 bases and 5 bases, with 14 bases remaining between them. In germline, CDR1 is SGHRS, CDR2 YFSETQ. The CDR3 sequence is CASSLAFGGPYGYTF. The CDR3 DNA follows: TGCGCCAGCAGCTTGGCCTTCGGGGGGCCGTATGGCTACACCTTC.

This sequence joins TRBV6-1 and TRBJ2-7, with 10 nucleotides matching TRBD1. Per germline, CDR1 MNHNS and CDR2 SASEGT. Trimming removed 6 bases from V and 5 bases from J; junction bases left unmatched: 7. The CDR3 extends over 14 amino acids. CDR3 nucleotide sequence: TGTGCCAGCAGGATAGGACAGGGGGGGGACGAGCAGTACTTC. It specifies CASRIGQGGDEQYF.

The chain couples TRBV18 to TRBJ1-1; 9 nucleotides line up with TRBD1. Germline V gene sequence: CDR1 KGHSH, CDR2 LQKENI. V lost 3 bases and J lost 5; bases outside the gene matches: 16. This CDR3 has 18 amino acids. The CDR3 DNA reads TGTGCCAGCTCACCTAGGACAGGGGCAGGATTGTCGGGTACTGAAGCTTTCTTT. Translation gives CASSPRTGAGLSGTEAFF.

This clone is a singleton in its sample. The chain couples TRBV6-6 to TRBJ1-1; D is unclear. With 6 bases removed from V and 3 bases from J, the gap between germline ends came to 11 bases. The CDR3 length is 13 residues. The germline V gene encodes CDR1 MNHNY and CDR2 SVGAGI (reference sequence). The CDR3, as DNA: TGTGCCAGCAGGGTATTGGAGCACACTGAAGCTTTCTTT. This sequence encodes CASRVLEHTEAFF.

The rearrangement joins TRBV23-1 to TRBJ1-3; D is unclear. TRBV23-1 is annotated as an ORF whose role is uncertain. This CDR3 has 17 residues. V was clipped by 2 bases and J by 0 bases, with 14 bases between them. CDR3 amino acids: CASSQSEIASSGNTIYF. Written as DNA, the CDR3 is TGCGCCAGCAGTCAAAGCGAGATTGCCTCCTCTGGAAACACCATATATTTT.

This clone was counted once. This chain links TRBV2 with TRBJ1-1, with 7 bases matching TRBD1. The CDR3 extends over 14 amino acids. CDR1 is SNHLY, CDR2 FYNNEI, per germline. V dropped 3 bases and J dropped 1; count of bases not matched to a gene: 2. The CDR3 region is CASSDRGSNTEAFF. CDR3 DNA sequence: TGTGCCAGCAGTGACAGGGGGTCGAACACTGAAGCTTTCTTT.

This rearrangement joins TRBV6-5 to TRBJ1-1, with D uncertain. In germline, CDR1 is MNHEY, CDR2 SVGAGI. The CDR3 sequence is 16 residues long. The V gene lost 2 bases and the J gene lost 5 bases, with 18 bases spanning the gap. CDR3 coding DNA: TGTGCCAGCAGTTACGGTACGACAAGCGGGCGGACTGAAGCTTTCTTT. Translation: CASSYGTTSGRTEAFF.

The V and J genes are TRBV30 and TRBJ1-2; D might be TRBD1 (6 bases). V was pared by 0 bases and J by 6 bases, with 14 bases between. The CDR3 is 14 amino acids. Germline V lookup: CDR1 GTSNPN, CDR2 SVGIG (reference sequence). CDR3 loop: CAWSVPPTGNGYTF. CDR3 coding DNA: TGTGCCTGGAGTGTCCCCCCTACAGGGAATGGCTACACCTTC.

The J gene is TRBJ1-1, the V gene TRBV19; 7 bases align to TRBD1. Trimming removed 7 bases from V and 0 bases from J; junction bases left unmatched: 5. Germline V gives CDR1 LNHDA, CDR2 SQIVND (reference sequence). This CDR3 is 14 amino acids long. The CDR3 sequence: CASNQGGVNTEAFF. Written as DNA, the CDR3 is TGTGCCAGTAATCAAGGGGGCGTGAACACTGAAGCTTTCTTT.

This clone was detected a few times. The CDR3 here is CSVIHGTIQSRANVLTF. In nucleotides, the CDR3 is TGCAGCGTTATCCATGGAACTATACAAAGTCGGGCCAACGTCCTGACTTTC. V is TRBV29-1 and J is TRBJ2-6; no definite D call. V lost 5 bases, J lost 5 bases, and 22 bases lay in between. The CDR3 totals 17 residues. In germline, CDR1 is SQVTM, CDR2 ANQGSEA.

The chain joins TRBV19 to TRBJ1-3; 7 nucleotides agree with TRBD1. CDR3 length: 13 amino acids. Germline trimming cut 5 bases from V and 6 bases from J; bases unmatched to any gene: 4. Germline V gene sequence: CDR1 LNHDA, CDR2 SQIVND (reference sequence). The CDR3: CASSATGPNTIYF. CDR3 nucleotides: TGTGCCAGTAGTGCGACAGGGCCAAACACCATATATTTT.

The genes are TRBV4-1 and TRBJ2-2; the D gene is possibly TRBD2 (5 bases). CDR3 length: 17 amino acids. Germline V lookup: CDR1 MGHRA, CDR2 YSYEKL. Trimming left V 1 base short and J 1 base short, with 13 bases between. This CDR3 is CASSQAPASLNTGELFF. CDR3 DNA sequence: TGCGCCAGCAGCCAAGCCCCAGCTAGCCTGAACACCGGGGAGCTGTTTTTT.